Listed below are T cell receptor beta chains from one sample, sequenced in a study of graft-versus-host responses after intestinal transplantation. The antigens of these receptors remain unknown. Repertoires were generated with immunoSEQ multiplex PCR, while TCRdb's copy carries only in-frame clones and drops some. This table holds about 94,000 clones, around nine tenths found once. The material was unstimulated CD8+ T cells sorted from spleen or lymph node cells, obtained before intestinal transplant. The receptors shown here come from a human donor who received an intestinal transplant. CDR3s include the opening cysteine and the closing phenylalanine or tryptophan. The order of the fields is CDR3 protein, V gene.

CASSQEGQGALTTGELFF | TRBV4-3
CASSAPGLESPGELFF | TRBV7-3
CSGGGTGMTGELFF | TRBV29-1
CAWGGTQGPRSSYNSPLHF | TRBV30
CASSPRPSAAQYF | TRBV6-5
CASSHLKTGGAGELFF | TRBV4-1
CASSQAGEPYEQYF | TRBV4-1
CASSPGTGLLYEQYF | TRBV4-3
CASSQERQGDQPQHF | TRBV14
CASSFSGGRGNTEAFF | TRBV2
CASRTNQGDPNTEAFF | TRBV7-9
CASSQDGVGYGYTF | TRBV4-1
CASSDRANQPQHF | TRBV19
CASSVDRGRQKNYGYTF | TRBV6-1
CASSQGDLTEAFF | TRBV5-1
CASSLWQGSQDEQYF | TRBV7-9
CASSLVGTGWYNEQFF | TRBV7-9
CASSEDRGSSYEQYF | TRBV5-1
CASSPLGTGVYEQYF | TRBV6-5
CASSIPGQGNSPLHF | TRBV19
CASSLQGFEGYTF | TRBV28
CASSQDSSRSPLHF | TRBV4-3
CASSLGLAGSSYEQYF | TRBV5-6
CASSYGTGALNEQFF | TRBV7-9
CASSQPGPGHGYNEQFF | TRBV4-1
CASSLLRDRFTGELFF | TRBV7-8
CASSPAPGHNLFEQYF | TRBV4-1
CASSQVWTGGEIDTEAFF | TRBV4-1
CASSLRQNTEAFF | TRBV6-5
CASSIWTGDQETQYF | TRBV19
CASSLFGTTVYEQYF | TRBV5-5
CASSTQQGYGYTF | TRBV5-6
CASSRPIAGGLGTDTQYF | TRBV11-2
CASSFPLNTEAFF | TRBV5-6
CASSYTGTGGPEPQHF | TRBV11-2
CASSISANTEAFF | TRBV19
CASSTGGNYGYTF | TRBV7-9
CASSEAPRLKETQYF | TRBV6-1
CSIQGGETDTQYF | TRBV29-1
CASSLSQGTPYNEQFF | TRBV7-9
CASSLLPGQGRGEQYF | TRBV7-9
CASSIGTGSYEQYF | TRBV19
CASSSLTGETGNTIYF | TRBV7-9
CASSPTGTDEYQPQHF | TRBV27
CASSYSGQGTYEQYF | TRBV7-9
CASSLVRRQGVNYGYTF | TRBV5-1
CASSMNRNTEAFF | TRBV19
CAWREIGADYGYTF | TRBV30
CAWSVLATNEQFF | TRBV30
CATSRVAGGGEEETQYF | TRBV15
CASSYFTGGLSEAFF | TRBV6-6
CASSDNRGRETQYF | TRBV27
CASRNRDRPSGNTIYF | TRBV19
CASSPFGGTGTFLGEAFF | TRBV7-9
CASSLGTGGSGNTIYF | TRBV4-3
CASSGEEANYGYTF | TRBV13
CASSPSRGGTDTQYF | TRBV6-5
CASSEYLAGRGSYNEQFF | TRBV25-1
CASNRGANEQFF | TRBV6-6
CALWSGGPKDTQYF | TRBV6-6